This T cell receptor (beta chain) was identified in a study of high-grade serous ovarian cancer treatment subgroups. About the research overall: On average, roughly 15,000 reads and several thousand unique TCR beta rearrangements were obtained per sample. Broader study findings: These tumor repertoires lack spatial information from bulk sequencing. Different patients shared almost no repertoire; same-patient tumors shared about 0.11 to 0.85.

Regarding this clone: As yet, its antigen is unknown.

Measured with immunoSEQ multiplex PCR; TCRdb has only the in-frame clones, and not every one. The sample comprises 10,000 to 15,000 clones, roughly 88% of which are singletons, and around 2.7% rests with the top ten. Tumor tissue was taken before any definitive surgery or chemotherapy was given. V lost 3 bases and J lost 2, with 17 bases in between. The CDR3 is 18 residues long. Germline assignment: CDR1 MNHEY and CDR2 SMNVEV (reference sequence). The origin of this receptor is a human donor with high-grade serous ovarian cancer. The rearrangement links TRBV27 to TRBJ2-6; possibly TRBD1 for D (6 bases). Source material: tumor tissue. DNA of the CDR3: TGTGCCAGCAGTTTCACAGGGACGGGTGTTCCTGGGGCCAACGTCCTGACTTTC. Protein product: CASSFTGTGVPGANVLTF.